A selection of T cell receptor beta chains follows, all from one sample in a study of regulatory T cells in long-lasting Graves disease. TCRdb redid the calling of the multiplex PCR reads with MiXCR, one entry per CDR3 protein. The data hold about 400,000 distinct CDR3 sequences, with 14% to 15% observed a single time. These same records also appear under a second study, on T cells in Graves' hyperthyroidism and ophthalmopathy.

Sequencing was performed on peripheral blood mononuclear cells (PBMCs), taken at new diagnosis, from a patient treated with antithyroid drugs. These receptors originate from a woman in her 40s with Graves disease. Each CDR3 is given with its conserved first and last residue. Each record gives: D gene, J gene, V gene, clone size, CDR3 protein, CDR3 DNA. The D gene is left open where the match is weak. Some rows have no size entry. The others give once, few or many, or a class for an expanded clone.

-	TRBJ1-5	TRBV28	-	CASSHPTDSNQPQHF	TGTGCCAGCAGCCACCCCACCGATAGCAATCAGCCCCAGCATTTT
-	TRBJ1-2	TRBV11-2	many	CASSLIRGAGYGYTF	TGTGCCAGCAGCTTGATAAGGGGCGCCGGGTATGGCTACACCTTC
TRBD1	TRBJ2-3	TRBV12-3/TRBV12-4	many	CASSADRAYTQYF	TGTGCCAGCAGTGCAGACAGGGCCTATACGCAGTATTTT
-	TRBJ1-1	TRBV6-1	many	CASTLGRGRNTEAFF	TGTGCCAGCACCCTTGGGCGGGGGCGGAACACTGAAGCTTTCTTT
-	TRBJ2-3	TRBV27	many	CASSLYQGEHADTQYF	TGTGCCAGCAGTTTATACCAGGGAGAACATGCAGATACGCAGTATTTT
TRBD2	TRBJ2-1	TRBV24-1	-	CATSDLGLADENEQFF	TGTGCCACCAGTGATTTGGGACTAGCGGACGAAAATGAGCAGTTCTTC
TRBD2	TRBJ2-7	TRBV27	many	CASSLSLSGGLEQYF	TGTGCCAGCAGTTTGAGCCTTAGCGGGGGCTTGGAGCAGTACTTC
-	TRBJ1-1	TRBV7-9	few	CASRRDRNTEAFF	TGTGCCAGCAGACGCGACAGGAACACTGAAGCTTTCTTT
TRBD2	TRBJ2-1	TRBV28	few	CASSNPTSGRSSNEQFF	TGTGCCAGCAGTAACCCGACTAGCGGGAGGTCAAGCAATGAGCAGTTCTTC
TRBD1	TRBJ1-2	TRBV27	many	CASSSILNRGQNYGYTF	TGTGCCAGCAGTTCCATTTTGAACAGGGGGCAGAACTATGGCTACACCTTC
TRBD2	TRBJ2-5	TRBV7-3	many	CASSLLAGEVETQYF	TGTGCCAGCAGCTTACTAGCGGGAGAGGTGGAGACCCAGTACTTC
-	TRBJ2-7	TRBV7-2	-	CASSFIQGRYEQYF	TGTGCCAGCAGCTTTATACAGGGACGGTACGAGCAGTACTTC
-	TRBJ1-3	TRBV6-2/TRBV6-3	-	CASSYFSSLGGGSGNTIYF	TGTGCCAGCAGTTACTTTTCGTCCCTAGGGGGAGGTTCTGGAAACACCATATATTTT
TRBD1	TRBJ1-5	TRBV12-3/TRBV12-4	many	CASSSQGWRYQPQHF	TGTGCCAGCAGTTCACAGGGGTGGAGGTATCAGCCCCAGCATTTT
-	TRBJ2-7	TRBV11-2	many	CASSLDDPSGLSYEQYF	TGTGCCAGCAGCTTAGACGACCCCAGCGGGCTCTCCTACGAGCAGTACTTC
-	TRBJ2-5	TRBV9	-	CASSVSRGQETQYF	TGTGCCAGCAGCGTTTCTAGGGGCCAAGAGACCCAGTACTTC
-	TRBJ2-1	TRBV12-3/TRBV12-4	-	CASSLARAGYNEQFF	TGTGCCAGCAGTTTAGCCCGAGCGGGTTACAATGAGCAGTTCTTC
TRBD2	TRBJ2-2	TRBV3-1	-	CASSHILAGAMFDTGELFF	TGTGCCAGCAGCCATATACTAGCGGGAGCGATGTTTGACACCGGGGAGCTGTTTTTT
-	TRBJ1-1	TRBV28	few	CASTAAGLVGTEAFF	TGTGCCAGCACCGCTGCAGGCCTTGTGGGGACTGAAGCTTTCTTT
-	TRBJ2-1	TRBV13	many	CASSLGIGTPAYNEQFF	TGTGCCAGCAGCTTAGGGATCGGGACGCCGGCCTACAATGAGCAGTTCTTC
-	TRBJ2-7	TRBV7-6	few	CASSLAGSMAEQYF	TGTGCCAGCAGCTTAGCGGGCTCTATGGCCGAGCAGTACTTC
-	TRBJ2-7	TRBV5-1	-	CASSLDSEYEQYF	TGCGCCAGCAGCTTGGATTCGGAGTACGAGCAGTACTTC
TRBD1	TRBJ1-4	TRBV12-3/TRBV12-4	many	CASRDDRGEGEKLFF	TGTGCCAGCAGGGACGACAGGGGAGAAGGGGAAAAACTGTTTTTT
-	TRBJ1-2	TRBV12-3/TRBV12-4	many	CASSFEGRDHDGYTF	TGTGCCAGCAGTTTCGAGGGCCGGGATCACGATGGCTACACCTTC
-	TRBJ2-5	TRBV12-3/TRBV12-4	many	CASSFGYETQYF	TGTGCCAGCAGTTTCGGGTACGAGACCCAGTACTTC
TRBD1	TRBJ2-3	TRBV11-2	many	CASSFLDRVGDTQYF	TGTGCCAGCAGCTTTCTAGACAGGGTTGGAGATACGCAGTATTTT
-	TRBJ2-1	TRBV10-3	many	CAISDPDSPDNEQFF	TGTGCCATCAGTGATCCGGACTCCCCCGACAATGAGCAGTTCTTC
TRBD2	TRBJ2-2	TRBV19	many	CASREREWYTGELFF	TGTGCCAGTAGGGAGCGGGAGTGGTACACCGGGGAGCTGTTTTTT
-	TRBJ1-1	TRBV28	many	CASTVPGMNTEAFF	TGTGCCAGCACCGTCCCCGGGATGAACACTGAAGCTTTCTTT
-	TRBJ2-7	TRBV28	few	CASSLMGELSYEQYF	TGTGCCAGCAGTTTAATGGGGGAATTAAGCTACGAGCAGTACTTC
-	TRBJ2-5	TRBV7-3	many	CASSLIGGVQETQYF	TGTGCCAGCAGCTTAATAGGGGGAGTCCAAGAGACCCAGTACTTC
-	TRBJ2-2	TRBV15	-	CATSRTGPPGELFF	TGTGCCACCAGCAGAACAGGACCACCCGGGGAGCTGTTTTTT
-	TRBJ2-3	TRBV4-3	-	CASSQGAGTDTQYF	TGCGCCAGCAGCCAAGGGGCGGGCACAGATACGCAGTATTTT
-	TRBJ2-3	TRBV4-1	few	CASSQGVAGTDTQYF	TGCGCCAGCAGCCAAGGGGTGGCGGGCACAGATACGCAGTATTTT
TRBD1	TRBJ2-5	TRBV28	many	CASSFDREETQYF	TGTGCCAGCAGTTTTGACAGGGAAGAGACCCAGTACTTC
-	TRBJ1-2	TRBV14	-	CASSHRGFNYGYTF	TGTGCCAGCAGCCACAGGGGTTTTAACTATGGCTACACCTTC
-	TRBJ2-3	TRBV7-6	many	CASSLEGFTDTQYF	TGTGCCAGCAGCTTAGAAGGTTTCACAGATACGCAGTATTTT
-	TRBJ1-4	TRBV20-1	many	CSARSTDEKLFF	TGCAGTGCGCGGAGCACGGATGAAAAACTGTTTTTT
TRBD2	TRBJ2-1	TRBV28	many	CASSGGGIHNEQFF	TGTGCCAGCAGTGGGGGGGGGATCCACAATGAGCAGTTCTTC
TRBD2	TRBJ2-7	TRBV20-1	many	CSATRGESEQYF	TGCAGTGCGACCCGGGGGGAGAGCGAGCAGTACTTC
TRBD1	TRBJ1-1	TRBV11-3	-	CASSTPGTATTEAFF	TGTGCCAGCAGCACCCCCGGGACAGCGACCACTGAAGCTTTCTTT
-	TRBJ1-4	TRBV6-5	many	CASSYSLEEARREKLFF	TGTGCCAGCAGTTACTCGCTGGAGGAAGCTCGGAGGGAAAAACTGTTTTTT
TRBD2	TRBJ2-1	TRBV29-1	few	CSVDSGGGEQFF	TGCAGCGTTGACTCGGGAGGGGGGGAGCAGTTCTTC
-	TRBJ1-5	TRBV28	many	CASSFPQLNQPQHF	TGTGCCAGCAGTTTTCCCCAACTCAATCAGCCCCAGCATTTT